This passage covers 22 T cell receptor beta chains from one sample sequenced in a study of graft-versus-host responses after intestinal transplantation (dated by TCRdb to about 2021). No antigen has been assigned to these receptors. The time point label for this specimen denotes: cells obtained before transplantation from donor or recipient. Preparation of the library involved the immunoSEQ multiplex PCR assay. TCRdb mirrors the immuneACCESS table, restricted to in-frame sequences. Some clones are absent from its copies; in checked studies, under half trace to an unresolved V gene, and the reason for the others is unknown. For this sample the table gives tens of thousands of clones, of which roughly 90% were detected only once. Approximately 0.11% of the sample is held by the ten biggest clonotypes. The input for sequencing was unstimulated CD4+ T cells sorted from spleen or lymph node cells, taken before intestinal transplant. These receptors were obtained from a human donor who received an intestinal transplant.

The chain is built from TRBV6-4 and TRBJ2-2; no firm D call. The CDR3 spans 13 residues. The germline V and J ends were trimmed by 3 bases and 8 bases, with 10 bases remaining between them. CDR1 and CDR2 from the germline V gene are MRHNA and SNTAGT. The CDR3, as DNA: TGTGCCAGCAGTGATCGGGTTTTGGGGGAGCTGTTTTTT. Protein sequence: CASSDRVLGELFF.

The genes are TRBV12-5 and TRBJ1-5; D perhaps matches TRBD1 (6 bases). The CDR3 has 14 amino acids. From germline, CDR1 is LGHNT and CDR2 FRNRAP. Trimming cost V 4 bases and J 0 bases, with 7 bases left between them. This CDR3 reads CASGSGVSNQPQHF. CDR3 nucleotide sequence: TGTGCTAGTGGTTCAGGGGTTAGCAATCAGCCCCAGCATTTT.

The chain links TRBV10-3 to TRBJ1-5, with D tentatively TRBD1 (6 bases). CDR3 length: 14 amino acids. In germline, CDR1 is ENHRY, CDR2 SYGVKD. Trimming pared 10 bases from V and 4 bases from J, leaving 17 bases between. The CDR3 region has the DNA TGTGCCACCCGGCCAGGGGCTGAAAATCAGCCCCAGCATTTT. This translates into CATRPGAENQPQHF.

The CDR3 here is CASSVTTLAGGYNEQFF. The CDR3 DNA reads TGTGCCAGCAGCGTAACCACCCTAGCGGGGGGTTACAATGAGCAGTTCTTC. The chain has TRBV9 and TRBJ2-1, with TRBD2 identical over 11 bases. Germline-derived CDR1 and CDR2 are SGDLS and YYNGEE. The V gene end was trimmed by 1 base and the J gene end by 4 bases; junction bases not matched to a gene: 7. The CDR3 runs 17 residues.

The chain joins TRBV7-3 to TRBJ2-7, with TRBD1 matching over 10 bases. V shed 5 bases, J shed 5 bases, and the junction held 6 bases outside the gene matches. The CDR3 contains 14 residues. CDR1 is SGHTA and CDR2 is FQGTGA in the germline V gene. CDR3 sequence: CASSQNGQGDEQYF. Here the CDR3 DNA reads TGTGCCAGCAGCCAAAACGGACAGGGGGACGAGCAGTACTTC.

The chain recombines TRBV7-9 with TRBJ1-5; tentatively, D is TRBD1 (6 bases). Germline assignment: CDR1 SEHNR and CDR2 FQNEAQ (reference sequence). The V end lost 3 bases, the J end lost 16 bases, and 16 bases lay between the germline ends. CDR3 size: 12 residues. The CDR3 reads CASSLVPGAPHF. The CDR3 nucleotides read TGTGCCAGCAGCTTGGTCCCAGGGGCGCCCCATTTT.

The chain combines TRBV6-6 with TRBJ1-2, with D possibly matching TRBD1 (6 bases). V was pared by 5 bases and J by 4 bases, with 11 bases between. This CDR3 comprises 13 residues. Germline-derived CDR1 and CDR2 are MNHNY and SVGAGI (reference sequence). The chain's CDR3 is CASSSGTPYGYTF. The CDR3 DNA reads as TGTGCCAGCAGTAGCGGGACACCCTATGGCTACACCTTC.

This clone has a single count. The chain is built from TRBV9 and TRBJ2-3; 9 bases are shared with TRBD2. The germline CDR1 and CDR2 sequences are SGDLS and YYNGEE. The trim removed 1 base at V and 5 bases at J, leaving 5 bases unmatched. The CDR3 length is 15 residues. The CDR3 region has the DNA TGTGCCAGCAGCGTACGAGCGGGGGGTGGAGATACGCAGTATTTT. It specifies CASSVRAGGGDTQYF.

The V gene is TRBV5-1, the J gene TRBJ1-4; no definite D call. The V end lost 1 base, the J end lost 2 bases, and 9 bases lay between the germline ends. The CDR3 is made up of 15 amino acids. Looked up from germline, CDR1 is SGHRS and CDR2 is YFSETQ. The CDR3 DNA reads TGCGCCAGCAGCTTGTACGGAGCGACTAATGAAAAACTGTTTTTT. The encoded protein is CASSLYGATNEKLFF.

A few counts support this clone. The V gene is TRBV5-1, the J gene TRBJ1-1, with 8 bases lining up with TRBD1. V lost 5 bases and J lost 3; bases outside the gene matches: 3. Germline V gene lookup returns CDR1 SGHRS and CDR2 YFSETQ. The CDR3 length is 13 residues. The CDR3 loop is CASRPTGDTEAFF. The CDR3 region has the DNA TGCGCCAGCAGACCGACAGGGGACACTGAAGCTTTCTTT.

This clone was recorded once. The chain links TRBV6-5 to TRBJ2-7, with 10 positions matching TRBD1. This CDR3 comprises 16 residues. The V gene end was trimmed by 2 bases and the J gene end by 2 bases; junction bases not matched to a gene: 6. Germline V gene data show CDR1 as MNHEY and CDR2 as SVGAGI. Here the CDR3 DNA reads TGTGCCAGCAGTTACATCGGGACAGGGGTACCCTACGAGCAGTACTTC. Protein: CASSYIGTGVPYEQYF.

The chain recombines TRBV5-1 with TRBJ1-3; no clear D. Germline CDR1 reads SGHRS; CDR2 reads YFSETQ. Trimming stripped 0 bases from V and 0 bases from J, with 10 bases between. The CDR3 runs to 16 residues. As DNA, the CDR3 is TGCGCCAGCAGCTTGGAGACACTTTACTCTGGAAACACCATATATTTT. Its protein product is CASSLETLYSGNTIYF.

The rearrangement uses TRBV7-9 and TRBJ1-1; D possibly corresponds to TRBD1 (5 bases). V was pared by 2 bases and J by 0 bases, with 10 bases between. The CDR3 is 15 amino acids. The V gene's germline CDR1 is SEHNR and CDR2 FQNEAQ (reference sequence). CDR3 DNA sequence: TGTGCCAGCAGCTTATTGCGGGACTTGAACACTGAAGCTTTCTTT. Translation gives CASSLLRDLNTEAFF.

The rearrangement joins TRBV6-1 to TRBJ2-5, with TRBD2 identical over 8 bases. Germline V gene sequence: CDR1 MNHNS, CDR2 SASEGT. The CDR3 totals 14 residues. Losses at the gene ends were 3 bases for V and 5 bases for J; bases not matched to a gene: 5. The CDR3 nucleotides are TGTGCCAGCAGTGACGGAGCGGGGGTGGAGACCCAGTACTTC. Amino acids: CASSDGAGVETQYF.

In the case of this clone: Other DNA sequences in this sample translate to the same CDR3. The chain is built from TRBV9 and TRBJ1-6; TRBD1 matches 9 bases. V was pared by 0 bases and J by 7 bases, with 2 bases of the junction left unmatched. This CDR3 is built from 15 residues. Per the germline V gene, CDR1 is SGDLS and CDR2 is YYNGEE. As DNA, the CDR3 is TGTGCCAGCAGCGTAGTGGACAGGGGAAATTCACCCCTCCACTTT. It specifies CASSVVDRGNSPLHF.

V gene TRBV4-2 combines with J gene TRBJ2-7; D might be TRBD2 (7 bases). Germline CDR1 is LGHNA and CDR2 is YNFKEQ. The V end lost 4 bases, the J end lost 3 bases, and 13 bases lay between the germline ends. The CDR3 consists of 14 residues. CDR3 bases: TGTGCCAGCAGCCGGGGGGGCTGGGGCTACGAGCAGTACTTC. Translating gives CASSRGGWGYEQYF.

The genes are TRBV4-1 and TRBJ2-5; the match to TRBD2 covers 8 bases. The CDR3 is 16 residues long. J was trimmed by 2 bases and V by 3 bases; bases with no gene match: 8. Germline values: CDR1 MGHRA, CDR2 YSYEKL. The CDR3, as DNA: TGCGCCAGCAGCCAGGGGGTACTAGCGGATCAAGAGACCCAGTACTTC. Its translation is CASSQGVLADQETQYF.

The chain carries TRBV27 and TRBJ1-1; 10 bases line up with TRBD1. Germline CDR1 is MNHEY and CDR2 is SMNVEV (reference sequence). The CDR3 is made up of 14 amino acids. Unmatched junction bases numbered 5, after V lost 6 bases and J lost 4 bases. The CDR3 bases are TGTGCCAGCAGCCGGGACAGGGGAGGCACTGAAGCTTTCTTT. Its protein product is CASSRDRGGTEAFF.

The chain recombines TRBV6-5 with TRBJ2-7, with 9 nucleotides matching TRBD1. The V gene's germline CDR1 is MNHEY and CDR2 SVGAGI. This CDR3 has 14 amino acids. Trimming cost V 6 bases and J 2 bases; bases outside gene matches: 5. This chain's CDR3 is CASSPGQGTYEQYF. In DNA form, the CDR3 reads TGTGCCAGCAGCCCGGGACAGGGAACCTACGAGCAGTACTTC.

The DNA for the CDR3 is TGTGCCAGCAGCGGGAACCAGCGGGGGGGCCCTAATGAGCAGTTCTTC. As protein: CASSGNQRGGPNEQFF. The J gene is TRBJ2-1, the V gene TRBV14; TRBD2 agrees at 10 bases. The CDR3 runs to 16 residues. From germline, CDR1 is SGHDN and CDR2 FVKESK. V lost 5 bases and J lost 7; bases outside the gene matches: 11.

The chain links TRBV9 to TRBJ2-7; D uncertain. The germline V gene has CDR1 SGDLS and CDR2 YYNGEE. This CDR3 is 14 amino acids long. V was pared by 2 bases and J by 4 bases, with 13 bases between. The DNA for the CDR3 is TGTGCCAGCAGCGTGGCCGATTCTTTTTACGAGCAGTACTTC. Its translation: CASSVADSFYEQYF.

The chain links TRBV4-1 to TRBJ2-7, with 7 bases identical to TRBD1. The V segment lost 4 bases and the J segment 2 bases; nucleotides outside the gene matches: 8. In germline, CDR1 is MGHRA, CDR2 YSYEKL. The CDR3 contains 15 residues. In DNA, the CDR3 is TGCGCCAGCAGCCCCGGGACAGACGTTACCTACGAGCAGTACTTC. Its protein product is CASSPGTDVTYEQYF.